These 27 T cell receptor beta chains came from one sample sequenced in a study of cytomegalovirus exposure and HLA in healthy donors. This PCR relied on a set of 60 Vbeta primers and 13 Jbeta primers. Clones were read by immunoSEQ multiplex PCR, and TCRdb kept only the in-frame ones, dropping some. The sample lists about 170,000 clones; 79% were seen once. Sequences were obtained from PBMCs. The receptors shown here come from a woman between 45 and 65 years old in good health and CMV-seronegative.

This sequence joins TRBV5-1 and TRBJ2-7, with 7 bases identical to TRBD1. The CDR3 totals 15 residues. Losses at the gene ends were 2 bases for V and 4 bases for J; bases not matched to a gene: 9. Germline CDR1 SGHRS, CDR2 YFSETQ. Here the CDR3 reads CASSLTGTEFYEQYF. The CDR3 DNA follows: TGCGCCAGCAGCTTAACCGGGACAGAGTTTTACGAGCAGTACTTC.

This clone was seen only a few times. The rearrangement uses TRBV5-6 and TRBJ1-5; 8 nucleotides line up with TRBD1. This CDR3 has 17 residues. Looked up from germline, CDR1 is SGHDT and CDR2 is YYEEEE. V lost 0 bases to trimming and J lost 4 bases; unmatched junction nucleotides: 9. This CDR3 is CASSLEGQGARNQPQHF. The DNA of the CDR3 is TGTGCCAGCAGCTTGGAAGGGCAGGGGGCCCGAAATCAGCCCCAGCATTTT. Together with reference TRBV5-6 and TRBJ1-5, the CDR3 gives the full variable domain: DAGVTQSPTHLIKTRGQQVTLRCSPKSGHDTVSWYQQALGQGPQFIFQYYEEEERQRGNFPDRFSGHQFPNYSSELNVNALLLGDSALYLCASSLEGQGARNQPQHFGDGTRLSIL.

V usage is TRBV5-6 and J usage is TRBJ2-7; a weak D match, TRBD1 (6 bases). V was pared by 1 base and J by 4 bases, with 12 bases between. CDR1 is SGHDT and CDR2 is YYEEEE in the germline V gene. CDR3 length: 14 amino acids. Written as DNA, the CDR3 is TGTGCCAGCAGCTTGACAGGGAGTGGGTACGAGCAGTACTTC. This codes for CASSLTGSGYEQYF. Full variable domain (rest looked up from reference TRBV5-6 and TRBJ2-7): DAGVTQSPTHLIKTRGQQVTLRCSPKSGHDTVSWYQQALGQGPQFIFQYYEEEERQRGNFPDRFSGHQFPNYSSELNVNALLLGDSALYLCASSLTGSGYEQYFGPGTRLTVT.

This clone has just a few counts. The chain uses TRBV18 and TRBJ2-5, with 11 bases aligning to TRBD2. This CDR3 is 16 amino acids long. CDR1 and CDR2 from the germline V gene are KGHSH and LQKENI. J lost 2 bases, V lost 3 bases, and 5 bases had no gene match. CDR3 bases: TGTGCCAGCTCACCTCGACTAGCGGGGACACAAGAGACCCAGTACTTC. Its protein product is CASSPRLAGTQETQYF.

The chain links TRBV5-5 to TRBJ1-5; D ambiguous. Germline CDR1 and CDR2: SGHKS and YYEKEE (reference sequence). V lost 2 bases and J 1 base, leaving 10 bases between the germline ends. This CDR3 has 15 amino acids. CDR3 sequence reads: CASSFGDTSNQPQHF. In nucleotides, the CDR3 is TGTGCCAGCAGCTTTGGTGACACCAGCAATCAGCCCCAGCATTTT.

This clone appeared a few times. V gene TRBV4-3 combines with J gene TRBJ2-2; the D is unclear. Germline loops: CDR1 LGHNA, CDR2 YSLEER. The CDR3 is 14 residues long. Trimming removed 2 bases from V and 6 bases from J, with 10 bases in between. CDR3 bases: TGCGCCAGCAGCCAACTTAGAAAAGCCGGGGAGCTGTTTTTT. It codes for CASSQLRKAGELFF.

This chain connects TRBV9 to TRBJ1-4; 7 bases are a match to TRBD1. The CDR3 spans 16 residues. V lost 0 bases to trimming and J lost 2 bases; unmatched junction nucleotides: 4. The germline V gene encodes CDR1 SGDLS and CDR2 YYNGEE. Here the CDR3 reads CASSVGVTGTNEKLFF. CDR3 sequence (DNA): TGTGCCAGCAGCGTAGGTGTGACAGGGACTAATGAAAAACTGTTTTTT.

The genes are TRBV6-1 and TRBJ2-3; 10 positions match TRBD2. J lost 2 bases, V lost 4 bases, and 6 bases had no gene match. The CDR3 is 16 amino acids. Germline assignment: CDR1 MNHNS and CDR2 SASEGT. The CDR3 coding sequence is TGTGCCAGCAGTGCAAAGCGGGGGGGACTCACAGATACGCAGTATTTT. This translates into CASSAKRGGLTDTQYF.

This rearrangement joins TRBV6-5 to TRBJ1-1; the D gene is possibly TRBD1 (6 bases). Germline V gives CDR1 MNHEY, CDR2 SVGAGI. This CDR3 spans 14 amino acids. The ends were cut back, 5 bases at V and 1 base at J, with 11 bases in the middle. In DNA, the CDR3 is TGTGCCAGCAGTAAGCCGGGACAGAACACTGAAGCTTTCTTT. Translating gives CASSKPGQNTEAFF.

The chain couples TRBV5-4 to TRBJ1-1; D call uncertain. Deletions cut 3 bases from V and 6 bases from J, with 6 bases between. The CDR3 runs 11 residues. Germline values: CDR1 SGHNT, CDR2 YYREEE (reference sequence). CDR3 loop: CASSYLSEAFF. The CDR3 DNA sequence: TGTGCCAGCAGCTACTTGTCTGAAGCTTTCTTT.

V gene TRBV5-1 combines with J gene TRBJ1-5, with 8 bases that match TRBD1. Germline loops: CDR1 SGHRS, CDR2 YFSETQ. Trimming cost V 1 base and J 3 bases; bases outside gene matches: 6. The CDR3 is 16 residues long. CDR3 region: CASSLTGGASNQPQHF. The DNA for the CDR3 is TGCGCCAGCAGCTTGACAGGGGGGGCGTCCAATCAGCCCCAGCATTTT.

This clone has just one count. V is TRBV7-8 and J is TRBJ2-5; 9 bases map to TRBD1. CDR1 is SGHVS, CDR2 FQNEAQ, per germline. J gave up 5 bases and V 1 base, and 11 bases lay outside the gene matches. The CDR3 is made up of 17 amino acids. The CDR3 DNA is TGTGCCAGCAGCTTAGTGACAGGGGGGGGATATTGGGAGACCCAGTACTTC. It is translated as CASSLVTGGGYWETQYF.

The chain has TRBV28 and TRBJ2-2; 9 bases fit TRBD1. Losses at the gene ends were 6 bases for V and 1 base for J; bases not matched to a gene: 6. Per the germline V gene, CDR1 is MDHEN and CDR2 is SYDVKM. The CDR3 totals 16 residues. The CDR3 here is CASRKQGARNTGELFF. CDR3 in DNA: TGTGCCAGCAGGAAACAGGGGGCTAGGAACACCGGGGAGCTGTTTTTT. The full variable domain, its missing parts supplied by reference TRBV28 and TRBJ2-2, is DVKVTQSSRYLVKRTGEKVFLECVQDMDHENMFWYRQDPGLGLRLIYFSYDVKMKEKGDIPEGYSVSREKKERFSLILESASTNQTSMYLCASRKQGARNTGELFFGEGSRLTVL.

The chain joins TRBV5-6 to TRBJ2-1; perhaps TRBD1 as D (6 bases). Germline values: CDR1 SGHDT, CDR2 YYEEEE. The CDR3 consists of 13 residues. The V and J ends lost 4 bases and 8 bases respectively, with 13 bases between them. Written as DNA, the CDR3 is TGTGCCAGCAGCCTAACAGGGCCCCATGAGCAGTTCTTC. It yields the protein CASSLTGPHEQFF.

This clone was picked up a small number of times. The CDR3 is CASSLVGQGSGANVLTF. The CDR3 DNA is TGCGCCAGCAGCTTGGTGGGACAGGGGTCTGGGGCCAACGTCCTGACTTTC. This chain uses TRBV5-1 with TRBJ2-6; TRBD1 aligns across 10 bases. This CDR3 has 17 residues. CDR1 and CDR2 from the germline V gene are SGHRS and YFSETQ. J lost 1 base, V lost 0 bases, and 1 base had no gene match.

This clone appeared once. This specimen includes other DNA sequences encoding the same CDR3. This chain connects TRBV28 to TRBJ1-1; the D is unclear. The CDR3 extends over 12 amino acids. In germline, CDR1 is MDHEN, CDR2 SYDVKM. Trimming took 6 bases from V and 11 from J, leaving 16 bases between them. The DNA for the CDR3 is TGTGCCAGCAGCCCGGTCACCCCCTTTGCTTTCTTT. Encoded protein: CASSPVTPFAFF.

CDR3: CASSGQAASYEQYF. The CDR3, as DNA: TGTGCCAGTAGTGGACAGGCAGCCTCCTACGAGCAGTACTTC. The chain is built from TRBV19 and TRBJ2-7; 7 nucleotides line up with TRBD1. V shed 5 bases, J shed 0 bases, and the junction held 4 bases outside the gene matches. The CDR3 extends over 14 amino acids. Germline-derived CDR1 and CDR2 are LNHDA and SQIVND (reference sequence).

CDR3 loop: CASRGLRNTEAFF. The CDR3 DNA reads TGTGCCAGTAGGGGACTGAGGAACACTGAAGCTTTCTTT. V gene TRBV19 combines with J gene TRBJ1-1, with a weak D call TRBD1 (5 bases). V shed 6 bases and J shed 1 base, with 9 bases lying between them. Germline CDR1 reads LNHDA; CDR2 reads SQIVND (reference sequence). The CDR3 runs 13 residues.

This chain joins TRBV18 and TRBJ2-7; 8 nucleotides align to TRBD1. Trimming at V came to 4 bases and at J to 5 bases, leaving 10 bases not matched to a gene. CDR3 size: 15 residues. Per germline, CDR1 KGHSH and CDR2 LQKENI. The CDR3 here is CASSRRTGLSHEQYF. The CDR3 DNA follows: TGTGCCAGCTCACGCAGGACAGGGTTATCCCACGAGCAGTACTTC.

The table lists this clone with a count of one. This chain joins TRBV28 and TRBJ2-2, with D unclear. The CDR3 consists of 15 residues. The V gene lost 5 bases and the J gene lost 2 bases, with 12 bases spanning the gap. CDR1 and CDR2 from the germline V gene are MDHEN and SYDVKM. The CDR3 sequence: CASSQLLGNTGELFF. DNA for the CDR3: TGTGCCAGCAGTCAACTCTTGGGCAACACCGGGGAGCTGTTTTTT. The full variable domain, in which reference TRBV28 and TRBJ2-2 provide the parts outside the CDR3, is DVKVTQSSRYLVKRTGEKVFLECVQDMDHENMFWYRQDPGLGLRLIYFSYDVKMKEKGDIPEGYSVSREKKERFSLILESASTNQTSMYLCASSQLLGNTGELFFGEGSRLTVL.

The chain joins TRBV30 to TRBJ1-5; D gene unclear. Germline lookup yields CDR1 GTSNPN and CDR2 SVGIG (reference sequence). With 3 bases removed from V and 4 bases from J, the gap between germline ends came to 7 bases. This CDR3 spans 12 amino acids. The DNA for the CDR3 is TGTGCCTGGAGCGGGGTAAATCAGCCCCAGCATTTT. Its protein product is CAWSGVNQPQHF.

This clone was observed a single time. V gene TRBV4-3 combines with J gene TRBJ2-2, with D tentatively TRBD1 (6 bases). Between the trimmed V and J ends, which lost 0 bases and 2 bases, there was a span of 13 bases. The CDR3 spans 17 residues. Per germline, CDR1 LGHNA and CDR2 YSLEER. The CDR3 loop is CASSQDESGANTGELFF. CDR3 sequence (DNA): TGCGCCAGCAGCCAAGATGAGTCAGGGGCTAACACCGGGGAGCTGTTTTTT.

This clone was observed a handful of times. V is TRBV2 and J is TRBJ1-5, with no clear D. CDR1 is SNHLY and CDR2 is FYNNEI in the germline V gene. The CDR3 has 14 residues. V lost 6 bases and J 4 bases, leaving 13 bases between the germline ends. The CDR3: CASRDGGLNQPQHF. The CDR3, as DNA: TGTGCCAGCAGAGATGGAGGGCTGAATCAGCCCCAGCATTTT.

This chain joins TRBV5-1 and TRBJ2-1; maybe TRBD2 (6 bases). The CDR3 length is 14 residues. CDR1 and CDR2 (germline): SGHRS, YFSETQ. Trimming took off 4 bases at V and 8 bases at J, with 16 bases between the two ends. CDR3 coding DNA: TGCGCCAGCAGCCCTAGACTAGTGGGAGATGAGCAGTTCTTC. Translating it yields CASSPRLVGDEQFF.

The J gene is TRBJ2-7, the V gene TRBV4-3, with 9 bases fitting TRBD2. Germline V gives CDR1 LGHNA, CDR2 YSLEER. The CDR3 runs to 17 residues. J gave up 4 bases and V 0 bases, and 10 bases lay outside the gene matches. CDR3 nucleotide sequence: TGCGCCAGCAGCCAAGATGTGACTAGCGGAAGGGGGTACGAGCAGTACTTC. Translating gives CASSQDVTSGRGYEQYF.

This clone was seen only a few times. The chain uses TRBV7-3 and TRBJ2-1; D is perhaps TRBD1 (5 bases). The CDR3 sequence is 12 residues long. Trimming left V 5 bases short and J 7 bases short, with 9 bases between. The germline V gene has CDR1 SGHTA and CDR2 FQGTGA. In DNA form, the CDR3 reads TGTGCCAGCAGCCAGCAGGGTAATGAGCAGTTCTTC. It yields the protein CASSQQGNEQFF.

Of note for this clone: The same CDR3 can be traced to other DNA sequences in this sample. The chain links TRBV7-2 to TRBJ2-5; D perhaps matches TRBD1 (5 bases). The CDR3 contains 14 residues. The germline V and J ends were trimmed by 0 bases and 5 bases, with 10 bases remaining between them. The germline V gene encodes CDR1 SGHTA and CDR2 FQGNSA. The CDR3 here is CASSLAGRGETQYF. CDR3 DNA: TGTGCCAGCAGCTTAGCGGGAAGGGGTGAGACCCAGTACTTC.